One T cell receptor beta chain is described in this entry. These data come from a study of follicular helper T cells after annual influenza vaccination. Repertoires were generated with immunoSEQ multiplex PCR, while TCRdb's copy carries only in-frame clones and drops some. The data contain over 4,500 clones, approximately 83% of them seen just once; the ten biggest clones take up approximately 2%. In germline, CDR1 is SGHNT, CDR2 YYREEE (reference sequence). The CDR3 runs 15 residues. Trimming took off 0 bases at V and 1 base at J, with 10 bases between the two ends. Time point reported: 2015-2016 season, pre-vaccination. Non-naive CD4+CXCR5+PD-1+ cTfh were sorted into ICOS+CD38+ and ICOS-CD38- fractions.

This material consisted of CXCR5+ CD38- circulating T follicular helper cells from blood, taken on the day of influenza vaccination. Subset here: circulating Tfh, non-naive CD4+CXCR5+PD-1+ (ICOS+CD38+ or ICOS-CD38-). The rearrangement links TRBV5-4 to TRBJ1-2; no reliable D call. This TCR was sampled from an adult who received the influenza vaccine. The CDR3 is CASSLAVGFNYGYTF. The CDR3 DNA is TGTGCCAGCAGCTTGGCAGTAGGGTTTAACTATGGCTACACCTTC.